This T cell receptor (beta chain) was observed in a study of T cell changes during pregnancy in multiple sclerosis. TCRdb keeps only in-frame clones here, not all; method: immunoSEQ multiplex PCR. The data show around 92,000 clones, around 93% seen once. Trimming took off 2 bases at V and 2 bases at J, with 11 bases between the two ends. The CDR3 extends over 15 amino acids. CDR1 and CDR2 (germline): SGHRS, YFSETQ. This TCR derives from a female donor with multiple sclerosis, enrolled in a pregnancy study. Sequencing was performed on peripheral blood, taken in the third trimester of pregnancy. This chain links TRBV5-1 with TRBJ2-1; tentatively, D is TRBD2 (5 bases). This CDR3 is CASSFSVGAYNEQFF. CDR3 bases: TGCGCCAGCAGCTTTAGCGTTGGGGCCTACAATGAGCAGTTCTTC.